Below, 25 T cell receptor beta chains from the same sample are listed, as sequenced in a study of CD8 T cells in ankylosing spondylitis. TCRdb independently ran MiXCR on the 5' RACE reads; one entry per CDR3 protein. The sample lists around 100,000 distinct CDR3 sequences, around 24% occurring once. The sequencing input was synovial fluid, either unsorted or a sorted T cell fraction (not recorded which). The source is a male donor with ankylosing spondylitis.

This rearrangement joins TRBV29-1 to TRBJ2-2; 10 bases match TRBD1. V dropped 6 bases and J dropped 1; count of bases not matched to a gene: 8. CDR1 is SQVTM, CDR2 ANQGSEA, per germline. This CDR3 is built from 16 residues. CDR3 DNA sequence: TGCAGCGTGATATCCCGGGACAGGGGGAACACCGGGGAGCTGTTTTTT. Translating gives CSVISRDRGNTGELFF.

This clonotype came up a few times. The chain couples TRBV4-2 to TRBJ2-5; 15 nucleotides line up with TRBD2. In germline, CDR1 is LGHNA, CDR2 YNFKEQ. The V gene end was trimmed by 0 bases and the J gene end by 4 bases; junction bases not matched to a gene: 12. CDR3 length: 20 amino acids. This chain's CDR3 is CASSQEGGLAGGQGAETQYF. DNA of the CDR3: TGTGCCAGCAGCCAAGAAGGGGGACTAGCGGGAGGTCAGGGGGCAGAGACCCAGTACTTC.

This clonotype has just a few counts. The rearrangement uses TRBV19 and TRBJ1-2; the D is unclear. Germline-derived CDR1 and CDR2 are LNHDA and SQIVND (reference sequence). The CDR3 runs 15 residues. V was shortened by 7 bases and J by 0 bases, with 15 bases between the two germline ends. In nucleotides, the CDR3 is TGTGCCAGTACCCGTGCCATGACCGCTAACTATGGCTACACCTTC. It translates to CASTRAMTANYGYTF.

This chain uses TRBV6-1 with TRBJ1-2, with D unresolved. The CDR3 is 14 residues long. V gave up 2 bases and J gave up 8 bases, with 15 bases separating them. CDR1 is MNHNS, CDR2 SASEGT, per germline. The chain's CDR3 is CASSELSLPGGYTF. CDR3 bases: TGTGCCAGCAGTGAACTGAGTCTCCCCGGGGGCTACACCTTC.

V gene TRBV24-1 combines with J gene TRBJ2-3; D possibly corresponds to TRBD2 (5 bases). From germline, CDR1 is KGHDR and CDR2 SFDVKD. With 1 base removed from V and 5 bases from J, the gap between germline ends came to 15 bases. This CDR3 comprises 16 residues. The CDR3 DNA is TGTGCCACCAGTGATTTCACTAGGGCGATGGGAGATACGCAGTATTTT. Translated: CATSDFTRAMGDTQYF.

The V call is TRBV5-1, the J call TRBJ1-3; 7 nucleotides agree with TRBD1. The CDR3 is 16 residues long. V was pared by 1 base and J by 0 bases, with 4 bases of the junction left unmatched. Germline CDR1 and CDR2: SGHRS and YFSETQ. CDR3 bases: TGCGCCAGCAGCTTGTCGGGACAGATCTCTGGAAACACCATATATTTT. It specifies CASSLSGQISGNTIYF.

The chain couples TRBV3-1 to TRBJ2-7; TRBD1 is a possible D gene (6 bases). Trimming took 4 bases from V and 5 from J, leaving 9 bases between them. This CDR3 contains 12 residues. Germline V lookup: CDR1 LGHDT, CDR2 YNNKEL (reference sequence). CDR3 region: CASSRTADEQYF. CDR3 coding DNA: TGTGCCAGCAGCCGGACAGCGGACGAGCAGTACTTC.

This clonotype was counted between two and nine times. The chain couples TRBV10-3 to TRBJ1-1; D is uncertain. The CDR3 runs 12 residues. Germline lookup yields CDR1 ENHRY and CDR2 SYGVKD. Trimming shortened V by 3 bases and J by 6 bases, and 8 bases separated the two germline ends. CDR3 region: CAISDLDPEAFF. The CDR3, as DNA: TGTGCCATCAGTGATCTCGATCCTGAAGCTTTCTTT.

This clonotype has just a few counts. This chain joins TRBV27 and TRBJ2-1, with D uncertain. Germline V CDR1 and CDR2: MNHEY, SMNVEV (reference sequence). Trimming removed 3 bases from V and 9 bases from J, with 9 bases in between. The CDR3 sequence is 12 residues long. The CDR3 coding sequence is TGTGCCAGCAGTTTCTTCCCTGGTGAGCAGTTCTTC. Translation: CASSFFPGEQFF.

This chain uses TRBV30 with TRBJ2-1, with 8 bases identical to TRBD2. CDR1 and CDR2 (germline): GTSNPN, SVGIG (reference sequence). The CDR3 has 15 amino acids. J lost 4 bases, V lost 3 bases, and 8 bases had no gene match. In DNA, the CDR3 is TGTGCCTGGAGGGCGGGGACTAGAAGATACAATGAGCAGTTCTTC. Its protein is CAWRAGTRRYNEQFF. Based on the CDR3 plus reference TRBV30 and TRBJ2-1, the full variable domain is SQTIHQWPATLVQPVGSPLSLECTVEGTSNPNLYWYRQAAGRGLQLLFYSVGIGQISSEVPQNLSASRPQDRQFILSSKKLLLSDSGFYLCAWRAGTRRYNEQFFGPGTRLTVL.

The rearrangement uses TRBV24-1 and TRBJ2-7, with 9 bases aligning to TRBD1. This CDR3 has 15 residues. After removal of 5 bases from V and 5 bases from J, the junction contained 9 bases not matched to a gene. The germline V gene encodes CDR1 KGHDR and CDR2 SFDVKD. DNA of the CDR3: TGTGCCACCAGTGGCGATCGGGGACAGGGAAACGAGCAGTACGTC. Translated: CATSGDRGQGNEQYV.

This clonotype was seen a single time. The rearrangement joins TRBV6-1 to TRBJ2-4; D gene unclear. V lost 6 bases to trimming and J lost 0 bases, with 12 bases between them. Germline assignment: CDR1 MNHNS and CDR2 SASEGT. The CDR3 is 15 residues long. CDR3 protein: CASRGSELAKNIQYF. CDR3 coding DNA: TGTGCCAGCAGGGGCTCGGAACTAGCCAAAAACATTCAGTACTTC.

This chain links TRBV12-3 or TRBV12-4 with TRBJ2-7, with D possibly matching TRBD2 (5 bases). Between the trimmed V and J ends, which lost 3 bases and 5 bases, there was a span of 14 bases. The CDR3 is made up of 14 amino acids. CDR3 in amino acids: CASSFMAGSDEQYF. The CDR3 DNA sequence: TGTGCCAGCAGTTTCATGGCGGGTTCGGACGAGCAGTACTTC.

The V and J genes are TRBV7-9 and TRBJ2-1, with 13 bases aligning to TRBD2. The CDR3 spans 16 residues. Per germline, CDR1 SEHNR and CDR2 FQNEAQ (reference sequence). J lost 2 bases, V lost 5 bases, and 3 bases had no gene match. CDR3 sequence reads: CASSPGLAGAYNEQFF. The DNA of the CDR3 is TGTGCCAGCAGCCCCGGACTAGCGGGAGCCTACAATGAGCAGTTCTTC. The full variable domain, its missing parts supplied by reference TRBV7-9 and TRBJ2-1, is DTGVSQNPRHKITKRGQNVTFRCDPISEHNRLYWYRQTLGQGPEFLTYFQNEAQLEKSRLLSDRFSAERPKGSFSTLEIQRTEQGDSAMYLCASSPGLAGAYNEQFFGPGTRLTVL.

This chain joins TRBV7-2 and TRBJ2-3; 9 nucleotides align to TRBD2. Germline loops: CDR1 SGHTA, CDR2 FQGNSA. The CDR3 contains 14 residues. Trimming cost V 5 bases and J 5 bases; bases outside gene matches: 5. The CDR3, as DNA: TGTGCCAGCAGCCGGGCGGGAGGGTTAGATACGCAGTATTTT. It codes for CASSRAGGLDTQYF.

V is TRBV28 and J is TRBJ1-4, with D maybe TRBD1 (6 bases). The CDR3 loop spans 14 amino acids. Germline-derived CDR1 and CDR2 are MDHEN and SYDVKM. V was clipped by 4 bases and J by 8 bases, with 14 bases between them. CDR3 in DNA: TGTGCCAGCAGTTCCACAGGGATGGAGGAAAAACTGTTTTTT. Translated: CASSSTGMEEKLFF.

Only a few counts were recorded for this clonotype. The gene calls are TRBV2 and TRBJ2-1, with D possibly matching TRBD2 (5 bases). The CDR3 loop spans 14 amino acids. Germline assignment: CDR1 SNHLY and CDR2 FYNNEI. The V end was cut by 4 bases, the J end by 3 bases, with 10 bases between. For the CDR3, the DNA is TGTGCCAGCAGTGTGTCGAGGGACTACAATGAGCAGTTCTTC. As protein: CASSVSRDYNEQFF. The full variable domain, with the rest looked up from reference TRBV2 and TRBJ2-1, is EPEVTQTPSHQVTQMGQEVILRCVPISNHLYFYWYRQILGQKVEFLVSFYNNEISEKSEIFDDQFSVERPDGSNFTLKIRSTKLEDSAMYFCASSVSRDYNEQFFGPGTRLTVL.

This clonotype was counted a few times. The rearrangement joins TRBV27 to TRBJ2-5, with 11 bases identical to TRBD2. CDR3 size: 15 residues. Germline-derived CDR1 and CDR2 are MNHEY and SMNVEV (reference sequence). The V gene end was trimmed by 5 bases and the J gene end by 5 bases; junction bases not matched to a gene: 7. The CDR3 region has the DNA TGTGCCAGCAGTCCAGTAGCGGGAGGGCATGAGACCCAGTACTTC. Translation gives CASSPVAGGHETQYF.

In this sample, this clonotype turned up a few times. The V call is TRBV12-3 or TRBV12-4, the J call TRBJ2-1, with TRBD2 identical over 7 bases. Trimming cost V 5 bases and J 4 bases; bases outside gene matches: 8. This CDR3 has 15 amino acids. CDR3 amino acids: CASSATGGLYNEQFF. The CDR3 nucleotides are TGTGCCAGCAGTGCCACGGGAGGCCTTTACAATGAGCAGTTCTTC.

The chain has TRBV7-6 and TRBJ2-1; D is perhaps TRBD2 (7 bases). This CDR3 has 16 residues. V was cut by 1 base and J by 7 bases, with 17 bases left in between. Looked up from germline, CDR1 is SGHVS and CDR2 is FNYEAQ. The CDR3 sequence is CASSLGGRGGLNEQFF. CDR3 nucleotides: TGTGCCAGCAGCTTAGGCGGGAGAGGGGGGTTAAATGAGCAGTTCTTC.

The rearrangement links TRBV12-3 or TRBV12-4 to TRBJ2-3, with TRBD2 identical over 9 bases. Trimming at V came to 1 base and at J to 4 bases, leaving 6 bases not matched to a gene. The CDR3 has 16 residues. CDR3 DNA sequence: TGTGCCAGCAGTTTAGGGGCGGGAGGGGTCGCAGATACGCAGTATTTT. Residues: CASSLGAGGVADTQYF.

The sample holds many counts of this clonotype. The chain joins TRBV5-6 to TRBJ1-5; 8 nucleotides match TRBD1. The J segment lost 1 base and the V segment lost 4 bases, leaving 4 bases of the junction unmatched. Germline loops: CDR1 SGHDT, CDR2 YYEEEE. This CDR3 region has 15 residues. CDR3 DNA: TGTGCCAGCAGCCCACAGGGGGTGAGCAATCAGCCCCAGCATTTT. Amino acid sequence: CASSPQGVSNQPQHF.

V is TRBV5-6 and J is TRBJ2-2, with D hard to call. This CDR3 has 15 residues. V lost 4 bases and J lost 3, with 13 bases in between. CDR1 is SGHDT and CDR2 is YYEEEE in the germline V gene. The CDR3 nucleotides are TGTGCCAGCAGCCCGGACCGATTAGACACCGGGGAGCTGTTTTTT. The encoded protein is CASSPDRLDTGELFF.

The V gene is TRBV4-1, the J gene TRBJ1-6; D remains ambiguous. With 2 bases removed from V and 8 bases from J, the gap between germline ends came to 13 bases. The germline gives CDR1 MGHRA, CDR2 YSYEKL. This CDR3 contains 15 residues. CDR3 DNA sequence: TGCGCCAGCAGCCAATATTCCTTCGGGGATTCACCCCTCCACTTT. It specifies CASSQYSFGDSPLHF.

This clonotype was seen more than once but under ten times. CDR3 nucleotide sequence: TGTGCCAGCAGTTTTCAGGGGTCCGGAAACACCATATATTTT. Translated: CASSFQGSGNTIYF. The chain joins TRBV12-3 or TRBV12-4 to TRBJ1-3; possibly TRBD1 for D (6 bases). Between the trimmed V and J ends, which lost 3 bases and 4 bases, there was a span of 10 bases. The length of the CDR3 is 14 residues.